This T cell receptor (beta chain) was obtained from a study of cytomegalovirus exposure and HLA in healthy donors. Sequenced by immunoSEQ multiplex PCR; TCRdb stores in-frame clones only, minus some. The sample lists more than 250,000 clones, roughly 88% occurring once. Study-level findings and limits: In vitro assays verified that three CMV-associated chains recognized CMV antigens specifically. Cytomegalovirus association was listed for 170 or so TCR beta chains. Some public TCRs appeared in many individuals, while most sequences were rare.

Among the 120 or so subjects of the validation cohort, separate from the approximately 700-subject first cohort, were the donors. The V gene's germline CDR1 is GTSNPN and CDR2 SVGIG (reference sequence). V lost 5 bases and J lost 5, with 6 bases in between. The CDR3 covers 11 residues. A remark on this clone: Its antigen is not known.

This clonotype originated in a woman aged 25 to 39 in good health and CMV-seronegative. The sample taken for sequencing was PBMCs. The chain combines TRBV30 with TRBJ2-2, with D hard to call. The chain's CDR3 is CAWYGTGELFF. The CDR3 nucleotides read TGTGCCTGGTACGGGACCGGGGAGCTGTTTTTT.